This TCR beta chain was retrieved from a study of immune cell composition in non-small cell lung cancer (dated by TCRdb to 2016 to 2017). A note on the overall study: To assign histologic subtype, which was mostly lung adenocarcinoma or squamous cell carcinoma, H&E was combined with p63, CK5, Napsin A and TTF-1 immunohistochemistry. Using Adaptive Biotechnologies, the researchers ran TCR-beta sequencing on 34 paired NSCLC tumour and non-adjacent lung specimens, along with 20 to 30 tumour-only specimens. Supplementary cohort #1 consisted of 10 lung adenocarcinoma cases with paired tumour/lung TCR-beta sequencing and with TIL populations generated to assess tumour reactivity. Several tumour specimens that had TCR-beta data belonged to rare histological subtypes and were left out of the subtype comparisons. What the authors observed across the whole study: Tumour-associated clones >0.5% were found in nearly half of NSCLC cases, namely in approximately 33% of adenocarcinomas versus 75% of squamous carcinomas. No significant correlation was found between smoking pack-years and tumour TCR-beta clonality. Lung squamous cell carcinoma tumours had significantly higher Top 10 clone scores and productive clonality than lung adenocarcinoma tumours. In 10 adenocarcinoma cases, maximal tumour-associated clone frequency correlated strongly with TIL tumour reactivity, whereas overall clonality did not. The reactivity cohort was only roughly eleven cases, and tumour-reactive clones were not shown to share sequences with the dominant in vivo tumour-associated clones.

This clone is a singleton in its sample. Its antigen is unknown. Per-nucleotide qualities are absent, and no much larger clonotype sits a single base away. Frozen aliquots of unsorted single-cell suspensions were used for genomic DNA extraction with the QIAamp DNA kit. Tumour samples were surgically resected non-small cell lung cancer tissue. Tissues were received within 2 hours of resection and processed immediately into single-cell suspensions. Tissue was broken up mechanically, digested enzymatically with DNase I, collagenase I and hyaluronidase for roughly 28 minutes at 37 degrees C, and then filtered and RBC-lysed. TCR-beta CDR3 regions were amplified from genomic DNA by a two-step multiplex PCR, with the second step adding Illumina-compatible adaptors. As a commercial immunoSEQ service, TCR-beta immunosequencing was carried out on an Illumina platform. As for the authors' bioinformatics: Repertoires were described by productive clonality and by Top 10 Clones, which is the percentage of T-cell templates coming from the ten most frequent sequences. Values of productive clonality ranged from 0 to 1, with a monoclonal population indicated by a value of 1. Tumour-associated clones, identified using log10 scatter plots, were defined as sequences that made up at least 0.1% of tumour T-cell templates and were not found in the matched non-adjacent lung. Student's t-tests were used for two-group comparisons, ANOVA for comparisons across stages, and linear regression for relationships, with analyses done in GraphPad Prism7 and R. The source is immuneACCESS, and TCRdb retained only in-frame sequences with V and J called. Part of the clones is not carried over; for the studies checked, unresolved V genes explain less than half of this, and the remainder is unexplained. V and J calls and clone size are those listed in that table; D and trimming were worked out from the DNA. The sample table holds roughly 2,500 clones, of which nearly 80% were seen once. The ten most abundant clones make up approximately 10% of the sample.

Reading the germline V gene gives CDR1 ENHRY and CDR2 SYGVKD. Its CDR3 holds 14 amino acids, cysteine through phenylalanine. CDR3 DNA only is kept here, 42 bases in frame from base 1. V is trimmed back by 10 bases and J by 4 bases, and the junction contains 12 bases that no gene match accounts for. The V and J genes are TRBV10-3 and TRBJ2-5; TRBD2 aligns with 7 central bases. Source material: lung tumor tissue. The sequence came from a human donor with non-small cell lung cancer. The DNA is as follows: TGTGCCACCCAACGGGGAGGGGCGGTAGAGACCCAGTACTTC. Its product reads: CATQRGGAVETQYF.